The 13 T cell receptor beta chains below come from one sample, sequenced in a study of molecular identifiers for immune sequencing clone quantification. In TCRdb, the PCR reads were re-called with MiXCR into one record per CDR3 protein. The sample has about 86,000 distinct CDR3 sequences; 20% to 30% are singletons. The sample taken for sequencing was naive CD8+ T cells from blood, with Jurkat cell RNA spiked in. Subset given: FACS-sorted CD8+CD4-CCR7+CD45RA+ naive T cells. Receptor source: a human donor in good health. Some libraries in this study had Jurkat cell RNA spiked in.

The chain carries TRBV14 and TRBJ2-1; 9 bases line up with TRBD2. Germline-derived CDR1 and CDR2 are SGHDN and FVKESK. The CDR3 is 15 amino acids. With 9 bases clipped from V and 7 bases from J, the junction kept 13 bases outside the gene matches. Written as DNA, the CDR3 is TGTGCCAGAGCCACTATTAGCGGGAGTATGAATGAGCAGTTCTTC. Translated: CARATISGSMNEQFF. Full variable domain (rest looked up from reference TRBV14 and TRBJ2-1): EAGVTQFPSHSVIEKGQTVTLRCDPISGHDNLYWYRRVMGKEIKFLLHFVKESKQDESGMPNNRFLAERTGGTYSTLKVQPAELEDSGVYFCARATISGSMNEQFFGPGTRLTVL.

There are many counts of this clonotype. J is TRBJ2-3 and V is TRBV13; 11 positions match TRBD2. CDR3 length: 15 residues. The V gene end was trimmed by 5 bases and the J gene end by 4 bases; junction bases not matched to a gene: 5. Germline lookup yields CDR1 PRHDT and CDR2 FYEKMQ (reference sequence). The CDR3 spells CASSQGLAVADTQYF. Written as DNA, the CDR3 is TGTGCCAGCAGCCAGGGACTAGCGGTAGCAGATACGCAGTATTTT.

There are a few counts of this clonotype. The CDR3 DNA sequence: TGTGCCAGCAGTTTCCAGACGAACACTGAAGCTTTCTTT. It translates to CASSFQTNTEAFF. V and J are TRBV27 and TRBJ1-1; D ambiguous. CDR1 is MNHEY, CDR2 SMNVEV, per germline (reference sequence). The CDR3 sequence is 13 residues long. The V end was cut by 3 bases, the J end by 1 base, with 6 bases between.

As for this clonotype: One end of the junction varies from germline; a read error may be responsible. The CDR3 DNA reads as TGTGCCAGCAGCTCCGGGGTACGCTCTTACGAGCAGTCCTTC. Protein sequence: CASSSGVRSYEQSF. The V call is TRBV5-3, the J call TRBJ2-7; D may be TRBD2 (5 bases). TRBV5-3 is given ORF status, its function remaining uncertain. The CDR3 has 14 amino acids.

About this clonotype itself: A much larger clone sits a single nucleotide away, making a read error possible. V gene TRBV5-5 combines with J gene TRBJ1-1, with D maybe TRBD1 (6 bases). The germline CDR1 and CDR2 sequences are SGHKS and YYEKEE (reference sequence). This CDR3 region has 14 residues. The CDR3 spells CASSLLQGGTEASF. Written as DNA, the CDR3 is TGTGCCAGCAGCTTGTTACAGGGAGGGACTGAAGCTTCCTTT. The full variable domain, with the rest looked up from reference TRBV5-5 and TRBJ1-1, is DAGVTQSPTHLIKTRGQQVTLRCSPISGHKSVSWYQQVLGQGPQFIFQYYEKEERGRGNFPDRFSARQFPNYSSELNVNALLLGDSALYLCASSLLQGGTEASFGQGTRLTVV.

A note on this clonotype: This clone may be a read error of a much larger clone one base away. This rearrangement joins TRBV24-1 to TRBJ2-7, with D unresolved. Germline-derived CDR1 and CDR2 are KGHDR and SFDVKD. There are 12 residues in the CDR3. The CDR3 protein is CATSDLGYEQHF. The CDR3 coding sequence is TGTGCCACCAGTGATTTGGGGTACGAGCAGCACTTC.

This clonotype has ten or more counts. The V call is TRBV20-1, the J call TRBJ1-5; TRBD1 agrees at 8 bases. Germline-derived CDR1 and CDR2 are DFQATT and SNEGSKA (reference sequence). The CDR3 length is 14 residues. With V trimmed by 5 bases and J by 1 base, 4 bases remained unmatched. CDR3: CSALDRASNQPQHF. The CDR3 DNA reads TGCAGTGCTTTGGACAGGGCGAGCAATCAGCCCCAGCATTTT.

A remark on this clonotype: Given a much more abundant clone one base away, this may be a read error. The chain has TRBV4-3 and TRBJ2-1, with 9 bases aligning to TRBD2. Germline CDR1 and CDR2: LGHNA and YSLEER. This CDR3 has 16 amino acids. The CDR3 nucleotides are TGCGCCAGCAGCCCCCCCGGGGGGACTAGCTCCTATGAGCGGTTCTTC. Translating gives CASSPPGGTSSYERFF.

Points on this clonotype: This may be a read error: a much more frequent sequence differs by one nucleotide. The gene calls are TRBV5-1 and TRBJ2-5; D may match TRBD1 or TRBD2 (6 bases each). This CDR3 contains 15 residues. Germline lookup yields CDR1 SGHRS and CDR2 YFSETQ. This CDR3 is CANSLEGGFAETQYF. For the CDR3, the DNA is TGCGCCAACAGCTTGGAGGGGGGCTTTGCAGAGACCCAGTACTTC.

This clonotype occurred once. It may be a read error: a sequence one base away is much more abundant. J is TRBJ2-3 and V is TRBV4-1; the D gene is possibly TRBD2 (6 bases). Per germline, CDR1 MGHRA and CDR2 YSYEKL. CDR3 length equals 17 residues. Trimming pared 0 bases from V and 2 bases from J, leaving 15 bases between. CDR3 coding DNA: TGCGCCAGCAGCCAAGATGGCCTAACGGGACTCACAGATACGCAGTATTTT. This translates into CASSQDGLTGLTDTQYF.

This clonotype was seen only a few times. CDR3 coding DNA: TGTGCCAGCAGTCACGGGACGGCCGGGGGCACTGAAGCTTTCTTT. Translated, it gives CASSHGTAGGTEAFF. V usage is TRBV6-2 or TRBV6-3 and J usage is TRBJ1-1, with D perhaps TRBD1 (5 bases). The CDR3 sequence is 15 residues long. Germline lookup yields CDR1 MNHEY and CDR2 SVGEGT. The V gene lost 5 bases and the J gene lost 4 bases, with 17 bases spanning the gap.

Comments on this clonotype: A much bigger clone sits one base away, suggesting this may be a read error. The J gene is TRBJ2-3, the V gene TRBV7-2, with D possibly matching TRBD2 (5 bases). This CDR3 is 12 amino acids long. Germline CDR1 and CDR2: SGHTA and FQGNSA. The CDR3 here is CASSLYSDKQYF. The CDR3, as DNA: TGTGCCAGCAGCTTATATAGCGATAAGCAGTATTTT.

This clonotype was recorded many times. V is TRBV29-1 and J is TRBJ2-5; 9 bases are shared with TRBD2. Germline V lookup: CDR1 SQVTM, CDR2 ANQGSEA. CDR3 size: 20 residues. The V gene end was trimmed by 0 bases and the J gene end by 0 bases; junction bases not matched to a gene: 17. The DNA for the CDR3 is TGCAGCGTTGAAGATCGCTTGTTAGGTGCGACTAGCGGCTACCAAGAGACCCAGTACTTC. This sequence encodes CSVEDRLLGATSGYQETQYF.